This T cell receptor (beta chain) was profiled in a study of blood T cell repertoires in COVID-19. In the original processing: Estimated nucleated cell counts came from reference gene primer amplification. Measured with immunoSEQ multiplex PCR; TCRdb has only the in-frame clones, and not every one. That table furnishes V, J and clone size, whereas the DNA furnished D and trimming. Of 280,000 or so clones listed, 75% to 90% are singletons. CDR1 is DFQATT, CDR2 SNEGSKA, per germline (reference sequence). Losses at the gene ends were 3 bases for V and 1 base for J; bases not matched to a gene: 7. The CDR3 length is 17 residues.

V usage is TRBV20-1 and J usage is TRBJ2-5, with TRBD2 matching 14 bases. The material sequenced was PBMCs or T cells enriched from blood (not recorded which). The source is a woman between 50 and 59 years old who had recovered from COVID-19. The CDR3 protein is CSASGRTSGGIQETQYF. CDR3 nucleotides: TGCAGTGCTAGTGGAAGGACTAGCGGGGGGATCCAAGAGACCCAGTACTTC.